The 18 T cell receptor beta chains given below trace back to one sample, sequenced in a study of blood T cells in healthy people across ages (dated by TCRdb to between 2014 and 2017). The receptor library was made with 5' RACE. Instrument used: Illumina HiSeq 2500. The second PCR ran for about 7 to 11 cycles and used a J-beta primer mix along with a sample-barcoded 5' primer. TCRdb reran the public reads through fastp at Q25 and MiXCR, keeping productive beta chains. Each entry merges the rows of one CDR3 protein and shows their most common DNA and genes. This sample comprises roughly 800,000 distinct CDR3 sequences, about 62% of them detected only once. The ten biggest clones cover over 20% of the sample. Sequencing input: blood. The receptors were gathered from a man in his thirties or forties in good health.

The chain links TRBV6-6 to TRBJ1-1; D remains unclear. The CDR3 has 13 residues. Looked up from germline, CDR1 is MNHNY and CDR2 is SVGAGI (reference sequence). V lost 2 bases and J lost 2, with 6 bases in between. Here the CDR3 reads CASSYKPNTEAFF. DNA of the CDR3: TGTGCCAGCAGTTACAAACCTAACACTGAAGCTTTCTTT.

This chain uses TRBV6-1 with TRBJ1-1; possible D gene TRBD1, 5 bases. The CDR3 has 14 amino acids. The germline V gene encodes CDR1 MNHNS and CDR2 SASEGT. V was pared by 4 bases and J by 3 bases, with 12 bases between. CDR3 sequence (DNA): TGTGCCAGCAGTGGAGTCTTGGGGGACACTGAAGCTTTCTTT. It yields the protein CASSGVLGDTEAFF.

The chain uses TRBV20-1 and TRBJ2-6, with 8 bases identical to TRBD2. The germline V gene encodes CDR1 DFQATT and CDR2 SNEGSKA (reference sequence). V gave up 3 bases and J gave up 1 base; unmatched junction bases: 14. The CDR3 has 19 residues. The CDR3 sequence is CSARRGDECLPSGANVLTF. CDR3 DNA sequence: TGCAGTGCTAGGCGGGGGGACGAGTGCCTTCCATCTGGGGCCAACGTCCTGACTTTC.

This sequence joins TRBV4-2 and TRBJ2-2, with 9 bases identical to TRBD2. Germline trimming cut 3 bases from V and 5 bases from J; bases unmatched to any gene: 10. There are 17 residues in the CDR3. The germline CDR1 and CDR2 sequences are LGHNA and YNFKEQ. The CDR3 protein is CASSHLLAGEGTGELFF. DNA for the CDR3: TGTGCCAGCAGCCACCTATTAGCGGGAGAGGGTACCGGGGAGCTGTTTTTT.

In its sample, this clonotype was seen a few times. The rearrangement links TRBV20-1 to TRBJ2-7; D is unresolved. The CDR3 covers 12 residues. Trimming took 2 bases from V and 4 from J, leaving 9 bases between them. CDR1 DFQATT and CDR2 SNEGSKA come from the germline V gene (reference sequence). This chain's CDR3 is CSARKTDYEQYF. In DNA form, the CDR3 reads TGCAGTGCTAGAAAGACCGATTACGAGCAGTACTTC.

The chain is built from TRBV7-2 and TRBJ1-6, with 7 bases that match TRBD1. Germline CDR1 and CDR2: SGHTA and FQGNSA. This CDR3 spans 16 amino acids. V dropped 2 bases and J dropped 5; count of bases not matched to a gene: 6. The CDR3 DNA is TGTGCCAGCAGCTTAACACTACAGGGGAATAATTCACCCCTCCACTTT. Amino acid sequence: CASSLTLQGNNSPLHF.

This clonotype was seen only a few times. The V call is TRBV7-9, the J call TRBJ2-1, with D perhaps TRBD2 (6 bases). The ends were cut back, 1 base at V and 3 bases at J, with 10 bases in the middle. This CDR3 is 15 amino acids long. Germline-derived CDR1 and CDR2 are SEHNR and FQNEAQ (reference sequence). The CDR3 coding sequence is TGTGCCAGCAGCTTAGTGGGGGGAGTCTACAATGAGCAGTTCTTC. As protein: CASSLVGGVYNEQFF.

This clonotype was recorded a few times. This rearrangement joins TRBV20-1 to TRBJ2-7; 7 positions match TRBD1. V gave up 0 bases and J gave up 1 base; unmatched junction bases: 3. The CDR3 consists of 14 residues. The germline V gene has CDR1 DFQATT and CDR2 SNEGSKA (reference sequence). The CDR3: CSARERDRSYEQYF. The CDR3 coding sequence is TGCAGTGCTAGAGAGAGGGACAGATCCTACGAGCAGTACTTC.

To note about this clonotype: An end of the junction differs from the germline gene, which may be a read error. The rearrangement uses TRBV4-3 and TRBJ1-2; 9 nucleotides agree with TRBD1. This CDR3 spans 17 amino acids. Germline CDR1 and CDR2: LGHNA and YSLEER. Here the CDR3 DNA reads TGCGCCAGCAGCCAAGAGGTCGGGACAGGGAGGGGCTATAGCTACACCTTC. Residues: CASSQEVGTGRGYSYTF.

This chain links TRBV7-2 with TRBJ1-2, with D possibly being TRBD1 (5 bases). Germline V lookup: CDR1 SGHTA, CDR2 FQGNSA. Trimming left V 3 bases short and J 8 bases short, with 10 bases between. The CDR3 is made up of 12 amino acids. In nucleotides, the CDR3 is TGTGCCAGCAGCTTCAGGGTCGACGGCTACACCTTC. Translating it yields CASSFRVDGYTF.

This clonotype was seen only a few times. The genes are TRBV19 and TRBJ2-7; D uncertain. CDR1 and CDR2 (germline): LNHDA, SQIVND (reference sequence). The CDR3 length is 13 residues. Trimming cost V 1 base and J 2 bases, with 6 bases left between them. The chain's CDR3 is CASSIGDTYEQYF. CDR3 nucleotides: TGTGCCAGTAGTATAGGGGATACCTACGAGCAGTACTTC.

The CDR3 is CSARGPGGVSSYNEQFF. CDR3 DNA: TGCAGTGCTAGAGGCCCGGGCGGGGTAAGCTCCTACAATGAGCAGTTCTTC. The V call is TRBV20-1, the J call TRBJ2-1; maybe TRBD2 (6 bases). CDR1 DFQATT and CDR2 SNEGSKA come from the germline V gene (reference sequence). This CDR3 has 17 amino acids. Deletions cut 1 base from V and 0 bases from J, with 16 bases between.

The chain is built from TRBV18 and TRBJ1-1; D perhaps matches TRBD1 (6 bases). Germline CDR1 and CDR2: KGHSH and LQKENI. Trimming took 3 bases from V and 0 from J, leaving 17 bases between them. The CDR3 has 17 residues. This CDR3 is CASSPTQGQGMNTEAFF. The CDR3 bases are TGTGCCAGCTCACCCACGCAGGGGCAGGGGATGAACACTGAAGCTTTCTTT.

The gene calls are TRBV28 and TRBJ1-2, with 9 nucleotides matching TRBD1. Germline-derived CDR1 and CDR2 are MDHEN and SYDVKM. CDR3 length equals 13 residues. J was trimmed by 5 bases and V by 8 bases; bases with no gene match: 6. The CDR3 DNA follows: TGTGCCAGCGTCGACAGGGGGTATTATGGCTACACCTTC. As protein: CASVDRGYYGYTF.

The chain joins TRBV15 to TRBJ2-7; D could derive from TRBD1 or TRBD2 (5 bases each). CDR1 is LNHNV, CDR2 YYDKDF, per germline (reference sequence). This CDR3 spans 13 amino acids. Deletions cut 5 bases from V and 3 bases from J, with 11 bases between. CDR3 bases: TGTGCCACCAGCCGGGACGGAGGCTACGAGCAGTACTTC. Its protein is CATSRDGGYEQYF.

V usage is TRBV5-6 and J usage is TRBJ2-7, with TRBD2 matching over 11 bases. Germline V lookup: CDR1 SGHDT, CDR2 YYEEEE. CDR3 length: 16 amino acids. J was trimmed by 0 bases and V by 4 bases; bases with no gene match: 6. Here the CDR3 DNA reads TGTGCCAGCAGCAAACCGGGACTAGCGGACTCCTACGAGCAGTACTTC. This codes for CASSKPGLADSYEQYF.

This CDR3 reads CASSTQGWEQFF. CDR3 nucleotides: TGTGCCAGCAGCACCCAGGGTTGGGAGCAGTTCTTC. The J gene is TRBJ2-1, the V gene TRBV6-2 or TRBV6-3; D is perhaps TRBD1 (5 bases). The CDR3 has 12 residues. The germline V gene has CDR1 MNHEY and CDR2 SVGEGT. V lost 6 bases to trimming and J lost 10 bases, with 13 bases between them.

V gene TRBV7-2 combines with J gene TRBJ2-7; tentative D call: TRBD2 (5 bases). The CDR3 has 15 amino acids. Germline V gene lookup returns CDR1 SGHTA and CDR2 FQGNSA. V was shortened by 2 bases and J by 0 bases, with 11 bases between the two germline ends. The CDR3 reads CASSLRVGGSYEQYF. The CDR3 region has the DNA TGTGCCAGCAGCTTAAGGGTCGGAGGCTCCTACGAGCAGTACTTC.